The rows below give T cell receptor beta chains drawn from one sample of a study of response to subunit inactivated influenza vaccine. One entry per CDR3 protein, called by TCRdb with MiXCR from the RT-PCR reads. The sample has 500,000 to 550,000 distinct CDR3 sequences, approximately 6.9% seen once; the top ten hold about an eighth. The sample consisted of PBMCs from blood, taken around 25 months after vaccination. The receptor source for this set is a man between 50 and 69 years old who received an inactivated influenza vaccine. The CDR3 runs from the conserved cysteine through the conserved F or W. A D gene is named only where the DNA matches it firmly. Part of the rows lack a size; the others show once, few, many or a class for expanded clones.

len	abundance	v_gene	d_gene	j_gene	CDR3nt	CDR3aa
14	few	TRBV5-8	TRBD2	TRBJ2-7	TGTGCCAGCAGATTAGCGGGGCCGACCTACGAGCAGTACTTC	CASRLAGPTYEQYF
16	many	TRBV4-3	.	TRBJ1-4	TGCGCCAGCAGCCAAGCCTTTGGAGGGAGAAATGAAAAACTGTTTTTT	CASSQAFGGRNEKLFF
13	few	TRBV7-9	.	TRBJ2-7	TGTGCCAGCAGCCACCCAGAGGACTACGAGCAGTACTTC	CASSHPEDYEQYF
16	many	TRBV20-1	TRBD2	TRBJ2-3	TGCAGTGCTAGAGGGGGACTAGCGGGGCGCACAGATACGCAGTATTTT	CSARGGLAGRTDTQYF
13	few	TRBV5-1	TRBD1	TRBJ1-5	TGCGCCAGCAGTCAGACAGGGACCCAGCCCCAGCATTTT	CASSQTGTQPQHF
13	many	TRBV18	TRBD1	TRBJ2-1	TGTGCCAGCTCAACTCGACAGGGCGATGAGCAGTTCTTC	CASSTRQGDEQFF
15	.	TRBV7-2	.	TRBJ2-7	TGTGCCAGCAGCTTATTTAGCGAGGGCACCTACGAGCAGTACTTC	CASSLFSEGTYEQYF
17	many	TRBV20-1	.	TRBJ2-2	TGCAGTGCTAGAGATGAATGGGGAAAGTGGGACACCGGGGAGCTGTTTTTT	CSARDEWGKWDTGELFF
14	.	TRBV25-1	.	TRBJ2-3	TGTGCCATCGGACCAGGGACTAGCACAGATACGCAGTATTTT	CAIGPGTSTDTQYF
11	.	TRBV20-1	.	TRBJ2-5	TGCAATGCTCCCTACCGGGAGACCCAGTACTTC	CNAPYRETQYF
12	many	TRBV5-1	.	TRBJ1-6	TGCGCCAGCGGGCAGGGAGATTCACCCCTCCACTTT	CASGQGDSPLHF
12	.	TRBV20-1	.	TRBJ1-4	TGCAGTGCTAGATGGGACCGCGAAAAACTGTTTTTT	CSARWDREKLFF
13	.	TRBV28	.	TRBJ2-7	TGTGCCAGCAGGCTCGGGCTCTCCTACGAGCAGTACTTC	CASRLGLSYEQYF
15	few	TRBV3-1	.	TRBJ1-1	TGTGCCAGCAGCCAAACGGGGGGGTCGAACACTGAAGCTTTCTTT	CASSQTGGSNTEAFF
13	many	TRBV9	TRBD2	TRBJ2-7	TGTGCCAGCAGCCCGCGGGAGGCGTACGAGCAGTACTTC	CASSPREAYEQYF
14	.	TRBV20-1	.	TRBJ2-2	TGCAGTGCTAGAGCCGGGGTCGGCACCGGGGAGCTGTTTTTT	CSARAGVGTGELFF
13	few	TRBV10-3	.	TRBJ2-5	TGTGCCATCAGATCCGGGAACCAAGAGACCCAGTACTTC	CAIRSGNQETQYF
13	few	TRBV28	.	TRBJ2-1	TGTGCAAGCAAGGGACGGGCCTACAATGAGCAGTTCTTC	CASKGRAYNEQFF
15	many	TRBV6-5	TRBD2	TRBJ2-7	TGTGCCAGCAGTTACTCTCTAGCGGGAGATTACGAGCAGTACTTC	CASSYSLAGDYEQYF
14	many	TRBV28	.	TRBJ1-2	TGTGCCAGCGGACCCGGGTCCGTTCGATATGGCTACACCTTC	CASGPGSVRYGYTF
12	.	TRBV5-1	.	TRBJ1-2	TGCGCCAGCAGCCAGGGAAACAATGGCTTCACCTTC	CASSQGNNGFTF
14	many	TRBV6-1	.	TRBJ2-7	TGTGCCGCATCGGTTGCAGGATCGACCTACGAGCAGTACTTC	CAASVAGSTYEQYF
13	few	TRBV3-1	.	TRBJ2-3	TGTGCCAGCAGCCCAGGGCATTCCGATACGCAGTATTTT	CASSPGHSDTQYF
15	few	TRBV11-3	.	TRBJ2-3	TGTGCCAGCAGCTTAGGCGGATATAGCACAGATACGCAGTATTTT	CASSLGGYSTDTQYF
15	few	TRBV7-2	.	TRBJ2-5	TGTGCCAGCAGCTTAGGGCGCGGATGGGCGGAGACCCAGTACTTC	CASSLGRGWAETQYF
12	many	TRBV12-3/TRBV12-4	.	TRBJ1-1	TGTGCCAGCAGTTTTCCCCTGGGAGAAGCTTTCTTT	CASSFPLGEAFF
16	few	TRBV29-1	TRBD2	TRBJ2-1	TGCAGCGTATTTCCGGGACTAGCGGGAGTCAGTGTTGAGCAGTTCTTC	CSVFPGLAGVSVEQFF
13	few	TRBV4-1	.	TRBJ2-3	TGCGCCAGCAGGATCAGGGGTTCAGATACGCAGTATTTT	CASRIRGSDTQYF
13	few	TRBV6-5	.	TRBJ1-2	TGTGCCAGCAGTTACGGTGCAGGGTTAGGCTACACCTTC	CASSYGAGLGYTF
12	few	TRBV11-2	.	TRBJ2-1	TGTGCCAGCAGCCCAAGGAACGGTGGGCAGTTCTTC	CASSPRNGGQFF
15	.	TRBV6-2/TRBV6-3	.	TRBJ1-2	TGTGCCAGCAGGGAAGGAGGGGGATTCGTCTATGGCTACACCTTC	CASREGGGFVYGYTF
18	few	TRBV20-1	.	TRBJ2-7	TGCAGTGCTAGAGTTCTCCAACACGAGCGACCAAGCTCCTACGAGCAGTACTTC	CSARVLQHERPSSYEQYF